This is a list of T cell receptor beta chains from one sample in a study of blood T cells in healthy people across ages. Each CDR3 protein is one row after TCRdb ran MiXCR on the 5' RACE reads. The profile shows roughly 800,000 distinct CDR3 sequences, more than 45% of them singletons. The sample comprised blood. These receptors all come from a man aged 25-45 years in good health. Each CDR3 is given with its conserved first and last residue. D genes are given only for firm matches. Rows may omit the clone size; those that give it use once, few, many or a size class.

j_call: TRBJ2-7; d_call: .; v_call: TRBV10-3; clone_size: few; cdr3_nt: TGTGCCATCAGTGAGTCGCGGGGCTCCTACGAGCAGTACTTC; cdr3_aa: CAISESRGSYEQYF
j_call: TRBJ2-7; d_call: .; v_call: TRBV29-1; clone_size: .; cdr3_nt: TGCAGCGCTATCGGGGAGCTCTACGAGCAGTACTTC; cdr3_aa: CSAIGELYEQYF
j_call: TRBJ1-2; d_call: .; v_call: TRBV7-3; clone_size: .; cdr3_nt: TGTGCCAGCAGCTTAGATGGACAGAACTATGGCTACACCTTC; cdr3_aa: CASSLDGQNYGYTF
j_call: TRBJ2-3; d_call: TRBD2; v_call: TRBV4-2; clone_size: .; cdr3_nt: TGTGCCAGCACTCTAGCGGGAGGACACACAGATACGCAGTATTTT; cdr3_aa: CASTLAGGHTDTQYF
j_call: TRBJ1-2; d_call: .; v_call: TRBV7-2; clone_size: few; cdr3_nt: TGTGCCAGCAGCTTAATTCAGCGAGGCGGCTACACCTTC; cdr3_aa: CASSLIQRGGYTF
j_call: TRBJ2-3; d_call: TRBD2; v_call: TRBV12-5; clone_size: .; cdr3_nt: TGTGCTAGTGGTTTGGTGCTCGGGACTAGCGGCCCCACAGATACGCAGTATTTT; cdr3_aa: CASGLVLGTSGPTDTQYF
j_call: TRBJ1-3; d_call: .; v_call: TRBV28; clone_size: .; cdr3_nt: TGTGCCAGCAGTTTCCAGGGAAGGGGAAACACCATATATTTT; cdr3_aa: CASSFQGRGNTIYF
j_call: TRBJ1-5; d_call: .; v_call: TRBV6-6; clone_size: .; cdr3_nt: TGTGCCAGCTCAAAAGGGGGGAAAAGAACGTATCCTCAGCCCCAGCATTTT; cdr3_aa: CASSKGGKRTYPQPQHF
j_call: TRBJ2-1; d_call: TRBD2; v_call: TRBV20-1; clone_size: .; cdr3_nt: TGCAGTGCTAGTTCGGCGGGGGGGTTTCAATTGGAGCAGTTCTTC; cdr3_aa: CSASSAGGFQLEQFF
j_call: TRBJ2-7; d_call: .; v_call: TRBV4-3; clone_size: .; cdr3_nt: TGCGCCAGCAGCCAAGAAACAGTAAGAGGCGAGCAGTACTTC; cdr3_aa: CASSQETVRGEQYF
j_call: TRBJ2-1; d_call: .; v_call: TRBV29-1; clone_size: few; cdr3_nt: TGCAGCGTTAAATACCATGAGCAGTTCTTC; cdr3_aa: CSVKYHEQFF
j_call: TRBJ2-2; d_call: .; v_call: TRBV7-2; clone_size: few; cdr3_nt: TGTGCCAGCAGCTTAGAAGCAGGAAACACCGGGGAGCTGTTTTTT; cdr3_aa: CASSLEAGNTGELFF
j_call: TRBJ1-3; d_call: .; v_call: TRBV7-8; clone_size: .; cdr3_nt: TGTGCCAGCAGCCGTCGGGGGGCACCTTCTGGAAACACCATATATTTT; cdr3_aa: CASSRRGAPSGNTIYF
j_call: TRBJ2-2; d_call: TRBD2; v_call: TRBV20-1; clone_size: many; cdr3_nt: TGCAGTGCCAAACTCGCTAGCGGGGGAAACCCCGGGGAGCTGTTTTTT; cdr3_aa: CSAKLASGGNPGELFF
j_call: TRBJ2-3; d_call: TRBD1; v_call: TRBV3-1; clone_size: .; cdr3_nt: TGTGCCAGCCAGGTCGGGACAGGGGCAGATACGCAGTATTTT; cdr3_aa: CASQVGTGADTQYF
j_call: TRBJ2-3; d_call: .; v_call: TRBV6-2/TRBV6-3; clone_size: .; cdr3_nt: TGTGCCAGCAGATTCGACAGGGAGGGGACAGATACGCAGTATTTT; cdr3_aa: CASRFDREGTDTQYF
j_call: TRBJ1-4; d_call: TRBD1; v_call: TRBV6-6; clone_size: .; cdr3_nt: TGTGCCAGCAGTTGGGGACAGCTTAATGAAAAACTGTTTTTT; cdr3_aa: CASSWGQLNEKLFF
j_call: TRBJ1-1; d_call: .; v_call: TRBV13; clone_size: .; cdr3_nt: TGTGCCAGCAGCCAAGGACACATGAACACTGAAGCTTTCTTT; cdr3_aa: CASSQGHMNTEAFF
j_call: TRBJ2-7; d_call: .; v_call: TRBV19; clone_size: .; cdr3_nt: TGTGCCAGTATCCAGGGGGGGATTCGGCTCTACGAGCAGTACTTC; cdr3_aa: CASIQGGIRLYEQYF
j_call: TRBJ2-1; d_call: .; v_call: TRBV10-3; clone_size: .; cdr3_nt: TGTGCCGTCAGGGGGGATTCCTACAATGAGCAGTTCTTC; cdr3_aa: CAVRGDSYNEQFF
j_call: TRBJ1-2; d_call: .; v_call: TRBV15; clone_size: .; cdr3_nt: TGTGCCACCAGCAGAGATGGAGGCGCGTCGCCCAACTATGGCTACACCTTC; cdr3_aa: CATSRDGGASPNYGYTF
j_call: TRBJ1-5; d_call: TRBD1; v_call: TRBV15; clone_size: .; cdr3_nt: TGTGCCACCAGCAGCGGGACAGGGTACCAGCCCCAGCATTTT; cdr3_aa: CATSSGTGYQPQHF
j_call: TRBJ2-3; d_call: .; v_call: TRBV4-3; clone_size: .; cdr3_nt: TGCGCCAGCAGCCCCCCGGGAGAGCTCACAGATACGCAGTATTTT; cdr3_aa: CASSPPGELTDTQYF
j_call: TRBJ2-1; d_call: .; v_call: TRBV29-1; clone_size: .; cdr3_nt: TGCAGCGTTCCCCTGACTGCGCGGAATGAGCAGTTCTTC; cdr3_aa: CSVPLTARNEQFF
j_call: TRBJ1-2; d_call: .; v_call: TRBV7-9; clone_size: .; cdr3_nt: TGTGCCAGCAGCCTCTCCGAGAACCGTGAAGGGGTATATGGCTACACCTTC; cdr3_aa: CASSLSENREGVYGYTF
j_call: TRBJ2-5; d_call: TRBD1; v_call: TRBV20-1; clone_size: .; cdr3_nt: TGCAGTGCTAGAGATGTACAGGGGTACAGGCAGTACTTC; cdr3_aa: CSARDVQGYRQYF
j_call: TRBJ2-3; d_call: .; v_call: TRBV20-1; clone_size: .; cdr3_nt: TGCAGTGCTCGGAGGGTTGGCTTAACAGATACGCAGTATTTT; cdr3_aa: CSARRVGLTDTQYF
j_call: TRBJ2-6; d_call: .; v_call: TRBV9; clone_size: .; cdr3_nt: TGTGCCAGCGGTGGGTTAGCTGGGGCCAACGTCCTGACTTTC; cdr3_aa: CASGGLAGANVLTF
j_call: TRBJ1-5; d_call: .; v_call: TRBV21-1; clone_size: .; cdr3_nt: TGTGCCAGCAGCACCGCAAACCCAGGACAGGCGCCGGATCAGCCCCAGCATTTT; cdr3_aa: CASSTANPGQAPDQPQHF
j_call: TRBJ2-3; d_call: TRBD2; v_call: TRBV29-1; clone_size: .; cdr3_nt: TGCAGCGTTGAGGGACTAGCGGATCACACAGATACGCAGTATTTT; cdr3_aa: CSVEGLADHTDTQYF
j_call: TRBJ2-4; d_call: .; v_call: TRBV7-9; clone_size: .; cdr3_nt: TGTGCCAGCAGCTTATCCCGAAGCGGCGGCCTGAAAAACATTCAGTACTTC; cdr3_aa: CASSLSRSGGLKNIQYF
j_call: TRBJ2-2; d_call: .; v_call: TRBV5-1; clone_size: .; cdr3_nt: TGCGCCAGCAGCTTGGATGGTTCCGGGGAGCTGTTTTTT; cdr3_aa: CASSLDGSGELFF
j_call: TRBJ2-4; d_call: .; v_call: TRBV7-2; clone_size: .; cdr3_nt: TGTGCCAGCAGCTTGGGGGGGCGGTCCAAAAACATTCAGTACTTC; cdr3_aa: CASSLGGRSKNIQYF
j_call: TRBJ1-1; d_call: .; v_call: TRBV20-1; clone_size: few; cdr3_nt: TGCAGTGCTAGTAATTTTCCTTTTCGAGCTGAAGCTTTCTTT; cdr3_aa: CSASNFPFRAEAFF
j_call: TRBJ1-2; d_call: TRBD1; v_call: TRBV7-9; clone_size: .; cdr3_nt: TGTGCCAGCGCCCGAGGAGGGACAGACTATGGCTACACCTTC; cdr3_aa: CASARGGTDYGYTF
j_call: TRBJ2-5; d_call: .; v_call: TRBV28; clone_size: .; cdr3_nt: TGTGCCAGCAGTTTACCCTCTAGTCTCCAGTACTTC; cdr3_aa: CASSLPSSLQYF
j_call: TRBJ1-5; d_call: TRBD1; v_call: TRBV20-1; clone_size: .; cdr3_nt: TGCAGTGCTATATCGCCGGGACAGCTGAATCAGCCCCAGCATTTT; cdr3_aa: CSAISPGQLNQPQHF
j_call: TRBJ1-2; d_call: TRBD1; v_call: TRBV20-1; clone_size: once; cdr3_nt: TGCAGTGCTAGAGATGGGGGACAGGTTTATGGCTACACCTTC; cdr3_aa: CSARDGGQVYGYTF
j_call: TRBJ2-3; d_call: .; v_call: TRBV7-9; clone_size: .; cdr3_nt: TGTGCCAGCAGCCCAGGGACTTTTACCACAGATACGCAGTATTTT; cdr3_aa: CASSPGTFTTDTQYF
j_call: TRBJ2-1; d_call: TRBD2; v_call: TRBV20-1; clone_size: .; cdr3_nt: TGCAGTGCTAGAGAAACCGTGGGACTACCCCTAAATGAGCAGTTCTTC; cdr3_aa: CSARETVGLPLNEQFF
j_call: TRBJ2-7; d_call: .; v_call: TRBV4-3; clone_size: few; cdr3_nt: TGCGCCAGCAGCCAAGACCCGAGGGGGTACGAGCAGTACTTC; cdr3_aa: CASSQDPRGYEQYF
j_call: TRBJ1-2; d_call: .; v_call: TRBV7-9; clone_size: .; cdr3_nt: TGTGCCTGCAGCGGCCGTGCAGCGGACTATGGCTACACCTTC; cdr3_aa: CACSGRAADYGYTF
j_call: TRBJ2-1; d_call: TRBD2; v_call: TRBV7-8; clone_size: .; cdr3_nt: TGTGCCAGCAGCCGGACTAGCGGGATATATGAGCAGTTCTTC; cdr3_aa: CASSRTSGIYEQFF
j_call: TRBJ2-1; d_call: .; v_call: TRBV12-3/TRBV12-4; clone_size: .; cdr3_nt: TGTGCCAGCAGTTTTGGCCGGTCTGACAGATACAATGAGCAGTTCTTC; cdr3_aa: CASSFGRSDRYNEQFF
j_call: TRBJ1-5; d_call: .; v_call: TRBV12-3/TRBV12-4; clone_size: .; cdr3_nt: TGTGCCAGCAGTTTAATAGGGGGTAGCAATCAGCCCCAGCATTTT; cdr3_aa: CASSLIGGSNQPQHF
j_call: TRBJ2-1; d_call: TRBD2; v_call: TRBV4-3; clone_size: .; cdr3_nt: TGCGCCAGCAGCCAACTGCATGTGGGACTAGCAGTTTACAATGAGCAGTTCTTC; cdr3_aa: CASSQLHVGLAVYNEQFF
j_call: TRBJ2-1; d_call: .; v_call: TRBV12-3/TRBV12-4; clone_size: .; cdr3_nt: TGTGCCAGCACCTCGGCCCGCTCCTACAATGAGCAGTTCTTC; cdr3_aa: CASTSARSYNEQFF
j_call: TRBJ1-1; d_call: .; v_call: TRBV20-1; clone_size: .; cdr3_nt: TGCAGTGCTAGCCGACGGTTGATGAACACTGAAGCTTTCTTT; cdr3_aa: CSASRRLMNTEAFF
j_call: TRBJ2-7; d_call: TRBD1; v_call: TRBV18; clone_size: .; cdr3_nt: TGTGCCAGCTCACCGACCATTGGACAGGGGGAATACGAGCAGTACTTC; cdr3_aa: CASSPTIGQGEYEQYF
j_call: TRBJ2-1; d_call: .; v_call: TRBV18; clone_size: .; cdr3_nt: TGTGCCAGCTCACCCCAGGGACAAGTGAGGAATGAGCAGTTCTTC; cdr3_aa: CASSPQGQVRNEQFF